Described below is a single TCR beta chain sequence and its context. This specimen comes from a study of cytomegalovirus exposure and HLA in healthy donors. The data were produced by immunoSEQ multiplex PCR, yet TCRdb's version contains in-frame clones alone and is incomplete. The sample lists about 110,000 clones; approximately 89% were seen once. The sample consisted of PBMCs. This TCR came from a woman between 18 and 29 years old in good health and CMV-seronegative.

CDR3 nucleotides: TGTGCCAGCAGCTCCTGGACTAGCGGGAGGAAAGGGGCCAACGTCCTGACTTTC. This sequence encodes CASSSWTSGRKGANVLTF. V and J are TRBV7-9 and TRBJ2-6; TRBD2 matches at 14 bases. Germline lookup yields CDR1 SEHNR and CDR2 FQNEAQ (reference sequence). J was trimmed by 4 bases and V by 4 bases; bases with no gene match: 6. The CDR3 runs to 18 residues.